These 30 T cell receptor beta chains were all obtained from the same sample, sequenced in a study of blood T cell repertoires in COVID-19. Measured with immunoSEQ multiplex PCR; TCRdb has only the in-frame clones, and not every one. Found here are roughly 60,000 clones, roughly two thirds of them singletons; the top ten hold roughly 4.9%. Specimen: peripheral blood. Receptors were obtained from a woman aged 70-85 years with COVID-19, enrolled during active disease.

The chain joins TRBV18 to TRBJ2-1; 7 bases line up with TRBD1. V shed 5 bases and J 2 bases; nucleotides not matched to a gene: 3. The CDR3 is 14 residues long. The V gene's germline CDR1 is KGHSH and CDR2 LQKENI. DNA of the CDR3: TGTGCCAGCTCAAAGCAGGGGGCCTACAATGAGCAGTTCTTC. As protein: CASSKQGAYNEQFF.

This chain uses TRBV5-4 with TRBJ2-5; TRBD2 aligns across 9 bases. Germline CDR1 is SGHNT and CDR2 is YYREEE (reference sequence). Germline trimming cut 0 bases from V and 4 bases from J; bases unmatched to any gene: 10. The CDR3 spans 17 residues. The CDR3 reads CASSLVAGGPRGETQYF. Here the CDR3 DNA reads TGTGCCAGCAGCTTGGTGGCGGGGGGGCCCAGGGGAGAGACCCAGTACTTC.

The genes are TRBV4-3 and TRBJ1-1; the D gene is possibly TRBD1 (5 bases). The ends were cut back, 2 bases at V and 1 base at J, with 8 bases in the middle. The germline gives CDR1 LGHNA, CDR2 YSLEER. The CDR3 runs 14 residues. The CDR3 coding sequence is TGCGCCAGCAGCCAACTCACAGGGAACACTGAAGCTTTCTTT. This encodes CASSQLTGNTEAFF.

This clone occurred a few times. The chain has TRBV21-1 and TRBJ1-5. TRBV21-1 is a listed pseudogene. The CDR3 covers 16 residues. Here the CDR3 reads CASSKCPGLPNQPQHF. CDR3 DNA sequence: TGTGCCAGCAGCAAATGCCCGGGACTCCCTAATCAGCCCCAGCATTTT.

V is TRBV7-9 and J is TRBJ2-2, with 7 bases fitting TRBD1. This CDR3 contains 16 residues. V was pared by 1 base and J by 5 bases, with 7 bases of the junction left unmatched. The germline V gene encodes CDR1 SEHNR and CDR2 FQNEAQ (reference sequence). Here the CDR3 reads CASSLVGGLGTGELFF. CDR3 DNA sequence: TGTGCCAGCAGCTTAGTAGGGGGCCTGGGGACCGGGGAGCTGTTTTTT.

The chain joins TRBV6-5 to TRBJ2-1, with 10 bases lining up with TRBD1. CDR1 is MNHEY and CDR2 is SVGAGI in the germline V gene. This CDR3 comprises 15 residues. The J segment lost 9 bases and the V segment lost 3 bases, leaving 8 bases of the junction unmatched. The chain's CDR3 is CASSYSGTGDGEQFF. For the CDR3, the DNA is TGTGCCAGCAGTTATTCCGGGACAGGGGATGGTGAGCAGTTCTTC.

The chain has TRBV3-1 (or the pseudogene TRBV3-2) and TRBJ2-5; 10 positions match TRBD2. The J segment lost 6 bases and the V segment lost 3 bases, leaving 13 bases of the junction unmatched. Germline CDR1 LGHDT, CDR2 YNNKEL (reference sequence). The CDR3 loop spans 17 amino acids. The CDR3 is CASSHPSGAGGPKTQYF. DNA of the CDR3: TGTGCCAGCAGCCACCCCTCCGGAGCGGGAGGGCCAAAGACCCAGTACTTC.

This chain connects TRBV15 to TRBJ1-6, with D possibly matching TRBD1 (6 bases). Trimming stripped 1 base from V and 7 bases from J, with 8 bases between. The CDR3 has 14 amino acids. The germline V gene has CDR1 LNHNV and CDR2 YYDKDF (reference sequence). The DNA for the CDR3 is TGTGCCACCAGCAGAGGCCAGGGGAATTCACCCCTCCACTTT. Protein sequence: CATSRGQGNSPLHF.

The chain links TRBV18 to TRBJ2-7, with a weak D call TRBD1 (6 bases). Trimming left V 3 bases short and J 6 bases short, with 15 bases between. Looked up from germline, CDR1 is KGHSH and CDR2 is LQKENI. This CDR3 region has 14 residues. The CDR3 region is CASSPTQGGGEQYF. CDR3 coding DNA: TGTGCCAGCTCACCGACACAGGGTGGGGGCGAGCAGTACTTC.

V is TRBV7-9 and J is TRBJ1-3; no clear D. Trimming took 3 bases from V and 0 from J, leaving 6 bases between them. Germline-derived CDR1 and CDR2 are SEHNR and FQNEAQ (reference sequence). This CDR3 region has 14 residues. The CDR3 nucleotides read TGTGCCAGCAGCTTGTCACTCTCTGGAAACACCATATATTTT. It codes for CASSLSLSGNTIYF.

This clone occurred a few times. The chain recombines TRBV11-3 with TRBJ2-3; the match to TRBD2 covers 14 bases. This CDR3 has 17 amino acids. With 0 bases clipped from V and 5 bases from J, the junction kept 4 bases outside the gene matches. The germline V gene has CDR1 SGHNT and CDR2 YENEEA. The CDR3 region is CASSLEGLAGEGDTQYF. The DNA of the CDR3 is TGTGCCAGCAGCTTAGAGGGACTAGCGGGAGAAGGAGATACGCAGTATTTT.

V and J are TRBV6-6 and TRBJ2-7, with 7 bases aligning to TRBD2. This CDR3 contains 15 residues. Germline loops: CDR1 MNHNY, CDR2 SVGAGI (reference sequence). The V gene end was trimmed by 0 bases and the J gene end by 2 bases; junction bases not matched to a gene: 4. The chain's CDR3 is CASSYSREGPYEQYV. The CDR3 bases are TGTGCCAGCAGTTACTCGAGGGAGGGGCCCTACGAGCAGTACGTC.

The chain recombines TRBV9 with TRBJ2-3, with D maybe TRBD2 (7 bases). CDR1 is SGDLS and CDR2 is YYNGEE in the germline V gene. The CDR3 has 13 residues. V lost 5 bases and J 11 bases, leaving 18 bases between the germline ends. CDR3 amino acids: CASSLTGGLRQYF. The DNA for the CDR3 is TGTGCCAGCAGTCTTACCGGGGGGCTTAGGCAGTATTTT.

This clone was counted a few times. The rearrangement joins TRBV12-5 to TRBJ1-5; no clear D. Per germline, CDR1 LGHNT and CDR2 FRNRAP. CDR3 size: 16 residues. Trimming removed 1 base from V and 1 base from J, with 11 bases in between. CDR3 DNA: TGTGCTAGTGGTTTGGGACTGACGGGGAGCAATCAGCCCCAGCATTTT. It codes for CASGLGLTGSNQPQHF.

This clone occurred a few times. This sequence joins TRBV19 and TRBJ1-2; 9 bases are a match to TRBD1. The CDR3 is 16 amino acids. V gave up 5 bases and J gave up 2 bases; unmatched junction bases: 9. Per the germline V gene, CDR1 is LNHDA and CDR2 is SQIVND (reference sequence). The CDR3: CASSSGQGSINYGYTF. In DNA, the CDR3 is TGTGCCAGTAGTTCGGGACAGGGCTCCATCAACTATGGCTACACCTTC. The entire variable domain, with the rest obtained from reference TRBV19 and TRBJ1-2, is as follows: DGGITQSPKYLFRKEGQNVTLSCEQNLNHDAMYWYRQDPGQGLRLIYYSQIVNDFQKGDIAEGYSVSREKKESFPLTVTSAQKNPTAFYLCASSSGQGSINYGYTFGSGTRLTVV.

The rearrangement links TRBV6-2 or TRBV6-3 to TRBJ2-7; D is perhaps TRBD2 (6 bases). This CDR3 is built from 14 residues. V lost 6 bases, J lost 5 bases, and 17 bases lay in between. Germline V gene sequence: CDR1 MNHEY, CDR2 SVGEGT. CDR3 amino acids: CASSPLAKLDEQYV. The CDR3 DNA reads TGTGCCAGCAGCCCTCTAGCGAAACTGGACGAGCAGTACGTC.

CDR3 in DNA: TGTGCCAGCAGAGGGGGAGGGAGGGGCGAAGCTTTCTTT. Translated, it gives CASRGGGRGEAFF. The J gene is TRBJ1-1, the V gene TRBV12-3 or TRBV12-4, with D tentatively TRBD1 (6 bases). The CDR3 is made up of 13 amino acids. The V gene lost 6 bases and the J gene lost 8 bases, with 16 bases spanning the gap.

This clone was seen a few times. The rearrangement joins TRBV9 to TRBJ2-5; 9 bases agree with TRBD2. This CDR3 contains 16 residues. Germline CDR1 SGDLS, CDR2 YYNGEE. V lost 4 bases, J lost 1 base, and 8 bases stayed unmatched. The CDR3 loop reads CASSQVSGGAQETQYF. The CDR3, as DNA: TGTGCCAGCAGCCAAGTTAGCGGGGGAGCCCAAGAGACCCAGTACTTC.

Only a few counts were recorded for this clone. Sequence at one end of the junction differs from germline and may be a read error. The chain employs TRBV19 and TRBJ1-1, with D uncertain. The CDR3 contains 13 residues. Germline loops: CDR1 LNHDA, CDR2 SQIVND (reference sequence). DNA of the CDR3: TGTGCCAGTAGTATAGTGAGGAACGCTGAAGCTTTCTTT. It is translated as CASSIVRNAEAFF.

The chain recombines TRBV9 with TRBJ2-3; tentatively, D is TRBD1 (6 bases). The germline V and J ends were trimmed by 3 bases and 2 bases, with 13 bases remaining between them. CDR3 size: 15 residues. Looked up from germline, CDR1 is SGDLS and CDR2 is YYNGEE. The CDR3 bases are TGTGCCAGCAGCGAGGGACAACCCTACACAGATACGCAGTATTTT. It specifies CASSEGQPYTDTQYF.

This clone has a single count. The V and J genes are TRBV19 and TRBJ2-7, with D possibly being TRBD1 (6 bases). Germline values: CDR1 LNHDA, CDR2 SQIVND (reference sequence). V lost 10 bases to trimming and J lost 2 bases, with 12 bases between them. The CDR3 loop spans 12 amino acids. CDR3 in DNA: TGTGCCACCCGGGACATTACCTACGAGCAGTACTTC. Amino acid sequence: CATRDITYEQYF.

The chain uses TRBV6-2 or TRBV6-3 and TRBJ2-7; TRBD2 matches 12 bases. With 5 bases clipped from V and 3 bases from J, the junction kept 2 bases outside the gene matches. From germline, CDR1 is MNHEY and CDR2 SVGEGT. This CDR3 region has 14 residues. In DNA, the CDR3 is TGTGCCAGCAGTCGACTAGCGGGGGTCTACGAGCAGTACTTC. As protein: CASSRLAGVYEQYF.

V gene TRBV5-1 combines with J gene TRBJ1-6; D is undetermined. Germline CDR1 is SGHRS and CDR2 is YFSETQ. This CDR3 region has 15 residues. V was clipped by 3 bases and J by 5 bases, with 12 bases between them. CDR3 protein: CASSWETGNNSPLHF. Here the CDR3 DNA reads TGCGCCAGCAGCTGGGAGACCGGAAATAATTCACCCCTCCACTTT.

The CDR3 nucleotides are TGTGCCAGCAGCCAAGATACGCCGAGACGCGGTGTGGAGACCCAGTACTTC. This sequence encodes CASSQDTPRRGVETQYF. J is TRBJ2-5 and V is TRBV14; D not resolved. Germline V CDR1 and CDR2: SGHDN, FVKESK. With 0 bases removed from V and 5 bases from J, the gap between germline ends came to 19 bases. This CDR3 spans 17 amino acids.

This chain joins TRBV28 and TRBJ2-7, with 7 bases identical to TRBD2. The germline V gene encodes CDR1 MDHEN and CDR2 SYDVKM. The J segment lost 1 base and the V segment lost 10 bases, leaving 10 bases of the junction unmatched. The CDR3 has 14 residues. CDR3 sequence: CATETGTTSYEQYV. In DNA, the CDR3 is TGTGCCACCGAGACCGGGACTACATCCTACGAGCAGTACGTC.

This chain uses TRBV5-4 with TRBJ2-3, with a tentative D call TRBD2 (6 bases). Germline CDR1 SGHNT, CDR2 YYREEE (reference sequence). The CDR3 runs to 14 residues. V lost 0 bases to trimming and J lost 6 bases, with 11 bases between them. This chain's CDR3 is CASSLEVGGDTQYF. CDR3 sequence (DNA): TGTGCCAGCAGCTTGGAGGTAGGAGGGGATACGCAGTATTTT.

The chain has TRBV7-9 and TRBJ1-5; D gene uncertain. V was shortened by 1 base and J by 9 bases, with 10 bases between the two germline ends. Germline V lookup: CDR1 SEHNR, CDR2 FQNEAQ (reference sequence). CDR3 size: 13 residues. The CDR3 here is CASSLEAGWPQHF. CDR3 sequence (DNA): TGTGCCAGCAGCTTAGAGGCAGGATGGCCCCAGCATTTT.

The rearrangement joins TRBV19 to TRBJ1-5; 7 bases map to TRBD1. V dropped 10 bases and J dropped 11; count of bases not matched to a gene: 17. Germline-derived CDR1 and CDR2 are LNHDA and SQIVND (reference sequence). The CDR3 is 14 amino acids. In DNA, the CDR3 is TGTGCCACCTCCGGCCTAGGGACAGACCAGTCCCAGCATTTT. Translated: CATSGLGTDQSQHF.

This clone has a handful of counts. The chain recombines TRBV3-1 (or the pseudogene TRBV3-2) with TRBJ1-1; D is uncertain. The CDR3 extends over 16 amino acids. Trimming pared 4 bases from V and 4 bases from J, leaving 19 bases between. Per germline, CDR1 LGHDT and CDR2 YNNKEL (reference sequence). DNA of the CDR3: TGTGCCAGCAGCCCCCGGACTGGGCGATCGGGCACTGAAGCTTTCTTT. It is translated as CASSPRTGRSGTEAFF.

The CDR3 DNA sequence: TGTGCCAGCAGTCGAAAGGGGGTGGGCGGTTCCCCCACAGATACGCAGTATTTT. The encoded protein is CASSRKGVGGSPTDTQYF. The chain has TRBV4-2 and TRBJ2-3; maybe TRBD1 (6 bases). In germline, CDR1 is LGHNA, CDR2 YNFKEQ. This CDR3 has 18 residues. With 6 bases removed from V and 2 bases from J, the gap between germline ends came to 24 bases.